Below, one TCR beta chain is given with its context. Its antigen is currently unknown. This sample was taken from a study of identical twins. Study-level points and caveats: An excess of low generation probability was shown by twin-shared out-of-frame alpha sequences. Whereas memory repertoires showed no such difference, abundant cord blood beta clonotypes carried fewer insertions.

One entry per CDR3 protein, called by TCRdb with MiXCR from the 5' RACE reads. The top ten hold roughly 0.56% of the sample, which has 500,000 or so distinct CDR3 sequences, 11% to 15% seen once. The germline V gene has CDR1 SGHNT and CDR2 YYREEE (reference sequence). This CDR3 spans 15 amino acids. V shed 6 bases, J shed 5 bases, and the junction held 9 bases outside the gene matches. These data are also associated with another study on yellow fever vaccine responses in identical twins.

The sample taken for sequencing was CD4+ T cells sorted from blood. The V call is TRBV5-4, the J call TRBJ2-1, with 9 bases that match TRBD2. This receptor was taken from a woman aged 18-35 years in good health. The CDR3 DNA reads TGTGCCAGCATCCCAGCGGGGGGCGGGCACAATGAGCAGTTCTTC. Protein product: CASIPAGGGHNEQFF.